This TCR beta chain was identified in a study of control samples from healthy donors and cancer patients (dated by TCRdb to the early 2020s). From the germline V gene, CDR1 is SGHAT and CDR2 is FQNNGV. V is reduced by 1 base and J by 0 bases, leaving a spacing of 7 bases between them. Counted from cysteine to phenylalanine, this CDR3 has 15 amino acids. Only CDR3 DNA is held: 45 bases, read in frame from base 1. Library prep was done by the immunoSEQ multiplex PCR assay. TCRdb provides this immuneACCESS table in a form limited to in-frame rearrangements. Some clones are lacking; in checked studies, under half of them reflect an unresolved V gene, and why the rest are absent is not known. The sample includes about 140,000 clones, with 75% to 90% observed a single time. The ten most abundant clones make up around 10% of the sample. Worth noting for this clone: What antigen it recognizes has not been identified. No base quality information exists; no much larger clone differs at one position.

The sequenced sample consisted of blood. This receptor chain uses TRBV11-2 and TRBJ1-5, with no confidently assigned D gene. This TCR was recovered from a woman under 40 in good health. The nucleotide sequence reads as follows: TGTGCCAGCAGCTTAGGGCAGAATAGCAATCAGCCCCAGCATTTT. Its translation is CASSLGQNSNQPQHF.